Below, 29 T cell receptor beta chains from the same sample are listed, as sequenced in a study of regulatory T cells in long-lasting Graves disease. Arm-PCR of CDR3 regions and iRepertoire HTBI primers were the basis on which TCR beta libraries were built. TCRdb re-analysed the multiplex PCR reads in MiXCR, keeping a single row per CDR3 protein. This sample has 450,000 to 500,000 distinct CDR3 sequences, with 15% to 20% found just once. Sample time point: newly diagnosed GD, antithyroid drugs for less than 3 months. The TCR library was made from RNA that had been extracted from PBMCs in TRIzol. The data were also submitted as part of a second study, on T cells in Graves' hyperthyroidism and ophthalmopathy.

Material: peripheral blood mononuclear cells (PBMCs), obtained at new diagnosis, from a patient treated with antithyroid drugs. These TCRs come from a man between 40 and 49 years old with Graves disease.

The CDR3 nucleotides are TGTGCCAGCAGCCAAGGGGGGCGTCAGCCCCAGCATTTT. This sequence encodes CASSQGGRQPQHF. The chain carries TRBV3-1 and TRBJ1-5; tentatively, D is TRBD1 (6 bases). Germline values: CDR1 LGHDT, CDR2 YNNKEL (reference sequence). The V end lost 1 base, the J end lost 6 bases, and 7 bases lay between the germline ends. This CDR3 comprises 13 residues.

In its sample, this clonotype was seen a few times. The CDR3 loop reads CAISDPYSKSTDTQYF. CDR3 nucleotide sequence: TGTGCCATCAGTGATCCCTACAGCAAAAGCACAGATACGCAGTATTTT. V usage is TRBV10-3 and J usage is TRBJ2-3; D is uncertain. The ends were cut back, 3 bases at V and 0 bases at J, with 13 bases in the middle. There are 16 residues in the CDR3. Germline V gives CDR1 ENHRY, CDR2 SYGVKD.

In the case of this clonotype: A much bigger clone sits one base away, suggesting this may be a read error. The rearrangement uses TRBV16 and TRBJ2-1; D is unresolved. CDR3 length equals 13 residues. CDR1 KGHSY and CDR2 FQNENV come from the germline V gene. CDR3 loop: CASSRSAANERFF. The CDR3 DNA reads TGTGCCAGCAGCCGTTCGGCAGCCAATGAGCGGTTCTTC.

This clonotype has just one count. A far larger clone is off by one base, so a read error is likely. The chain couples TRBV13 to TRBJ2-7; 8 bases fit TRBD2. This CDR3 region has 15 residues. Looked up from germline, CDR1 is PRHDT and CDR2 is FYEKMQ (reference sequence). CDR3 sequence: CASSPGRGYSYKQYF. The DNA of the CDR3 is TGTGCCAGCAGCCCCGGGAGGGGTTACTCCTACAAGCAGTACTTC.

This clonotype was picked up many times. The rearrangement uses TRBV3-1 and TRBJ2-7, with TRBD2 matching over 7 bases. Germline V CDR1 and CDR2: LGHDT, YNNKEL (reference sequence). This CDR3 contains 16 residues. The junction had 5 bases not matched to a gene; V was cut back by 0 bases and J by 0 bases. In nucleotides, the CDR3 is TGTGCCAGCAGCCAAGATCCTGCGGGAGCCTCCTACGAGCAGTACTTC. This gives the protein CASSQDPAGASYEQYF.

This clonotype was seen many times. The V call is TRBV29-1, the J call TRBJ2-7; 11 bases are a match to TRBD2. CDR3 size: 15 residues. V lost 4 bases and J lost 5; bases outside the gene matches: 10. In germline, CDR1 is SQVTM, CDR2 ANQGSEA. CDR3 sequence reads: CSVAVAGGRRNEQYF. For the CDR3, the DNA is TGCAGCGTTGCGGTAGCGGGGGGGCGGAGAAACGAGCAGTACTTC.

This clonotype was seen a few times. V gene TRBV3-1 combines with J gene TRBJ2-5; 15 positions agree with TRBD2. The CDR3 contains 20 residues. Trimming took 4 bases from V and 2 from J; bases not matched to a gene: 14. From germline, CDR1 is LGHDT and CDR2 YNNKEL (reference sequence). DNA of the CDR3: TGTGCCAGCAGCCTTCCCGCCGGGACTAGCGGGAGGTTTCAACAAGAGACCCAGTACTTC. As protein: CASSLPAGTSGRFQQETQYF.

This clonotype showed up just once. It may be a read error: a sequence one base away is much more abundant. This CDR3 reads CASSLTGLVGSEQYF. The DNA for the CDR3 is TGCGCCAGCAGCTTAACGGGACTAGTTGGAAGTGAGCAGTACTTC. The chain uses TRBV5-1 and TRBJ2-4; 8 bases match TRBD2. Germline V lookup: CDR1 SGHRS, CDR2 YFSETQ. This CDR3 comprises 15 residues. The J segment lost 13 bases and the V segment lost 2 bases, leaving 14 bases of the junction unmatched.

This clonotype has at least ten counts. The CDR3 nucleotides read TGCAGTGCTCGCACCGGAACTGAAGCTTTCTTT. It encodes CSARTGTEAFF. This rearrangement joins TRBV20-1 to TRBJ1-1; D remains ambiguous. The germline gives CDR1 DFQATT, CDR2 SNEGSKA (reference sequence). The CDR3 is 11 amino acids. V was shortened by 5 bases and J by 5 bases, with 9 bases between the two germline ends.

This clonotype showed up many times. This chain uses TRBV5-6 with TRBJ2-3; TRBD2 is a possible D gene (5 bases). V lost 0 bases and J 2 bases, leaving 13 bases between the germline ends. Germline V gene sequence: CDR1 SGHDT, CDR2 YYEEEE. The CDR3 covers 16 residues. The CDR3 sequence is CASSLVRASNTDTQYF. CDR3 nucleotide sequence: TGTGCCAGCAGCTTGGTGCGGGCCTCAAACACAGATACGCAGTATTTT.

This clonotype showed up many times. One end of the junction does not line up with germline, which may come from a read error. The gene calls are TRBV5-1 and TRBJ2-5; possible D gene TRBD1, 5 bases. This CDR3 has 16 residues. Germline loops: CDR1 SGHRS, CDR2 YFSETQ. The CDR3 spells CASSTSHRRSQETQYF. The CDR3 coding sequence is TGTGCCAGCAGCACATCACACAGGCGGTCCCAGGAGACCCAGTACTTC.

The chain carries TRBV19 and TRBJ2-1, with D possibly matching TRBD2 (6 bases). Trimming removed 5 bases from V and 3 bases from J, with 20 bases in between. CDR1 and CDR2 (germline): LNHDA, SQIVND (reference sequence). The CDR3 is 17 amino acids. The CDR3 DNA sequence: TGTGCCAGTAGTCCCGAAAGGGGACTCTCCCTCTACAATGAGCAGTTCTTC. This encodes CASSPERGLSLYNEQFF.

This clonotype was seen a handful of times. At one boundary the junction diverges from the germline segment, which might be a read error. V is TRBV7-9 and J is TRBJ1-2; D unclear. Germline CDR1 reads SEHNR; CDR2 reads FQNEAQ (reference sequence). The CDR3 loop spans 15 amino acids. CDR3 nucleotide sequence: TGTGCCAGCAGCTCGACCGACTTTTACGTCTATGGCTACATCTTC. Translating it yields CASSSTDFYVYGYIF.

In this sample, this clonotype turned up many times. The chain joins TRBV2 to TRBJ2-2; weak D call: TRBD1 (5 bases). CDR1 is SNHLY, CDR2 FYNNEI, per germline. V lost 5 bases and J 0 bases, leaving 31 bases between the germline ends. The CDR3 is 22 amino acids. The CDR3 region is CASSRRPAGRTRSVANTGELFF. The DNA of the CDR3 is TGTGCCAGCAGTCGAAGGCCTGCAGGGCGGACGAGGAGCGTCGCGAACACCGGGGAGCTGTTTTTT.

As regards this clonotype: One end of the junction does not line up with germline, which may come from a read error. V is TRBV5-1 and J is TRBJ1-5; TRBD1 matches at 9 bases. CDR1 is SGHRS and CDR2 is YFSETQ in the germline V gene. The CDR3 contains 16 residues. The CDR3 protein is CAGSLADRGLDQPQHF. As DNA, the CDR3 is TGTGCCGGCAGCTTAGCGGACAGGGGATTGGATCAGCCCCAGCATTTT.

There are many counts of this clonotype. This chain links TRBV5-8 with TRBJ1-4, with 7 positions matching TRBD1. Losses at the gene ends were 4 bases for V and 5 bases for J; bases not matched to a gene: 8. Germline assignment: CDR1 SGHTS and CDR2 YDEGEE. The CDR3 runs to 15 residues. The chain's CDR3 is CASSGGTATNEKLFF. Here the CDR3 DNA reads TGTGCCAGCAGCGGTGGGACAGCTACGAATGAAAAACTGTTTTTT.

The chain carries TRBV20-1 and TRBJ1-5; D is unresolved. V gave up 0 bases and J gave up 0 bases, with 6 bases separating them. Germline V gene sequence: CDR1 DFQATT, CDR2 SNEGSKA (reference sequence). The CDR3 contains 14 residues. CDR3 sequence (DNA): TGCAGTGCTAGAGAAGGAACTAGCAATCAGCCCCAGCATTTT. This encodes CSAREGTSNQPQHF.

This clonotype was detected only a few times. The chain joins TRBV6-1 to TRBJ2-1; 8 positions match TRBD2. This CDR3 spans 16 amino acids. Germline V gene lookup returns CDR1 MNHNS and CDR2 SASEGT. V lost 6 bases to trimming and J lost 0 bases; unmatched junction nucleotides: 7. The CDR3, as DNA: TGTGCCAGCAGGGGATCCAGCGGGAGCTCCTACAATGAGCAGTTCTTC. This encodes CASRGSSGSSYNEQFF.

Only a few counts were recorded for this clonotype. This sequence joins TRBV14 and TRBJ1-1; D possibly corresponds to TRBD1 (5 bases). V was shortened by 2 bases and J by 0 bases, with 10 bases between the two germline ends. This CDR3 comprises 15 residues. CDR1 and CDR2 from the germline V gene are SGHDN and FVKESK. CDR3 loop: CASSQQGRMNTEAFF. CDR3 bases: TGTGCCAGCAGCCAACAGGGAAGGATGAACACTGAAGCTTTCTTT.

Turning to this clonotype: A read error may explain this, as a much larger clone is one base away. The DNA of the CDR3 is TGTGCCAGCAGCACTAGCGGGAGGGTTGAGACCCAGTACTTC. Protein product: CASSTSGRVETQYF. The chain recombines TRBV7-3 with TRBJ2-5; 13 bases align to TRBD2. V was clipped by 5 bases and J by 5 bases; unmatched bases: 2. CDR3 size: 14 residues. In germline, CDR1 is SGHTA, CDR2 FQGTGA.

This clonotype was observed many times. The chain couples TRBV20-1 to TRBJ2-1, with 10 positions matching TRBD2. This CDR3 is built from 13 residues. Per germline, CDR1 DFQATT and CDR2 SNEGSKA (reference sequence). J gave up 9 bases and V 5 bases, and 7 bases lay outside the gene matches. CDR3 coding DNA: TGCAGTGCTGAACTAGCGGGACGGAGTGAGCAGTTCTTC. It codes for CSAELAGRSEQFF.

In its sample, this clonotype was seen many times. The rearrangement joins TRBV30 to TRBJ1-1, with a weak D call TRBD1 (5 bases). Trimming removed 4 bases at V and 4 bases at J, with 10 bases between. Per the germline V gene, CDR1 is GTSNPN and CDR2 is SVGIG (reference sequence). This CDR3 is 12 amino acids long. The CDR3 is CAWKGTRTEAFF. The CDR3 DNA reads as TGTGCCTGGAAAGGGACCCGCACTGAAGCTTTCTTT.

This clonotype was detected a few times. In DNA form, the CDR3 reads TGTGCCTGGAGTGTCTCGGGGCTCAGTGAAAAACTGTTTTTT. Protein: CAWSVSGLSEKLFF. The rearrangement links TRBV30 to TRBJ1-4; D might be TRBD1 (5 bases). V lost 0 bases, J lost 7 bases, and 12 bases lay in between. CDR3 length equals 14 residues. From germline, CDR1 is GTSNPN and CDR2 SVGIG (reference sequence).

In this sample, this clonotype turned up many times. DNA for the CDR3: TGTGCCAGCAGTGAATTTGCAGTGAACACTGAAGCTTTCTTT. Encoded protein: CASSEFAVNTEAFF. The chain recombines TRBV6-1 with TRBJ1-1; D remains unclear. The CDR3 is 14 residues long. Trimming took off 2 bases at V and 0 bases at J, with 7 bases between the two ends. Germline CDR1 and CDR2: MNHNS and SASEGT.

The rearrangement joins TRBV5-4 to TRBJ2-7; 8 bases map to TRBD2. The CDR3 extends over 15 amino acids. Per germline, CDR1 SGHNT and CDR2 YYREEE (reference sequence). V was clipped by 3 bases and J by 5 bases; unmatched bases: 10. CDR3 sequence (DNA): TGTGCCAGCAGCTCCTTAGCGGGACTAAGGAACGAGCAGTACTTC. Its protein is CASSSLAGLRNEQYF.

In its sample, this clonotype was seen a few times. This chain links TRBV28 with TRBJ2-3, with D possibly matching TRBD2 (6 bases). V was shortened by 1 base and J by 6 bases, with 14 bases between the two germline ends. Germline V CDR1 and CDR2: MDHEN, SYDVKM. CDR3 length: 15 residues. The CDR3 is CASSLSGSGYDTQYF. In DNA form, the CDR3 reads TGTGCCAGCAGTTTATCCGGGAGTGGGTACGATACGCAGTATTTT.

This clonotype has ten or more counts. The CDR3 spells CASSIKSRGQETQYF. The CDR3, as DNA: TGTGCCAGCAGTATAAAGTCCCGGGGACAAGAGACCCAGTACTTC. This chain joins TRBV28 and TRBJ2-5; D possibly corresponds to TRBD2 (5 bases). CDR3 length: 15 residues. The V end was cut by 5 bases, the J end by 2 bases, with 15 bases between. Germline V gene sequence: CDR1 MDHEN, CDR2 SYDVKM.

To note about this clonotype: The germline gene is not matched at one end of the junction; a read error may be the cause. The chain links TRBV5-1 to TRBJ2-6, with D possibly matching TRBD1 (5 bases). Per the germline V gene, CDR1 is SGHRS and CDR2 is YFSETQ. The CDR3 spans 14 residues. CDR3 loop: CASSLGSGADVLTF. The CDR3 region has the DNA TGCGCCAGCAGCTTGGGGTCTGGGGCCGACGTCCTGACTTTC.

In its sample, this clonotype was seen a few times. The CDR3 region is CASRQQGKGNQPQHF. CDR3 bases: TGTGCCAGCAGGCAACAGGGTAAGGGCAATCAGCCCCAGCATTTT. The chain combines TRBV6-2 or TRBV6-3 with TRBJ1-5; D is possibly TRBD1 (6 bases). The V end lost 6 bases, the J end lost 2 bases, and 14 bases lay between the germline ends. Germline V gives CDR1 MNHEY, CDR2 SVGEGT. The CDR3 spans 15 residues.